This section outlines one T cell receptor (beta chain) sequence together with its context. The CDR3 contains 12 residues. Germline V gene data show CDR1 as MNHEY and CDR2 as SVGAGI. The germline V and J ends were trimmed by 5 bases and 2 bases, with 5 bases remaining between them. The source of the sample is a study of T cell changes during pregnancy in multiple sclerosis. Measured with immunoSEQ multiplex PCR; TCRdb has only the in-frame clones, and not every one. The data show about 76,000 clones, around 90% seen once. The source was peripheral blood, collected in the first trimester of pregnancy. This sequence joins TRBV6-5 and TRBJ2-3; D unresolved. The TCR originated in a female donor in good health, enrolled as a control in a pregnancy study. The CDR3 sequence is CASSPSTDTQYF. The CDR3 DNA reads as TGTGCCAGCAGTCCATCCACAGATACGCAGTATTTT.